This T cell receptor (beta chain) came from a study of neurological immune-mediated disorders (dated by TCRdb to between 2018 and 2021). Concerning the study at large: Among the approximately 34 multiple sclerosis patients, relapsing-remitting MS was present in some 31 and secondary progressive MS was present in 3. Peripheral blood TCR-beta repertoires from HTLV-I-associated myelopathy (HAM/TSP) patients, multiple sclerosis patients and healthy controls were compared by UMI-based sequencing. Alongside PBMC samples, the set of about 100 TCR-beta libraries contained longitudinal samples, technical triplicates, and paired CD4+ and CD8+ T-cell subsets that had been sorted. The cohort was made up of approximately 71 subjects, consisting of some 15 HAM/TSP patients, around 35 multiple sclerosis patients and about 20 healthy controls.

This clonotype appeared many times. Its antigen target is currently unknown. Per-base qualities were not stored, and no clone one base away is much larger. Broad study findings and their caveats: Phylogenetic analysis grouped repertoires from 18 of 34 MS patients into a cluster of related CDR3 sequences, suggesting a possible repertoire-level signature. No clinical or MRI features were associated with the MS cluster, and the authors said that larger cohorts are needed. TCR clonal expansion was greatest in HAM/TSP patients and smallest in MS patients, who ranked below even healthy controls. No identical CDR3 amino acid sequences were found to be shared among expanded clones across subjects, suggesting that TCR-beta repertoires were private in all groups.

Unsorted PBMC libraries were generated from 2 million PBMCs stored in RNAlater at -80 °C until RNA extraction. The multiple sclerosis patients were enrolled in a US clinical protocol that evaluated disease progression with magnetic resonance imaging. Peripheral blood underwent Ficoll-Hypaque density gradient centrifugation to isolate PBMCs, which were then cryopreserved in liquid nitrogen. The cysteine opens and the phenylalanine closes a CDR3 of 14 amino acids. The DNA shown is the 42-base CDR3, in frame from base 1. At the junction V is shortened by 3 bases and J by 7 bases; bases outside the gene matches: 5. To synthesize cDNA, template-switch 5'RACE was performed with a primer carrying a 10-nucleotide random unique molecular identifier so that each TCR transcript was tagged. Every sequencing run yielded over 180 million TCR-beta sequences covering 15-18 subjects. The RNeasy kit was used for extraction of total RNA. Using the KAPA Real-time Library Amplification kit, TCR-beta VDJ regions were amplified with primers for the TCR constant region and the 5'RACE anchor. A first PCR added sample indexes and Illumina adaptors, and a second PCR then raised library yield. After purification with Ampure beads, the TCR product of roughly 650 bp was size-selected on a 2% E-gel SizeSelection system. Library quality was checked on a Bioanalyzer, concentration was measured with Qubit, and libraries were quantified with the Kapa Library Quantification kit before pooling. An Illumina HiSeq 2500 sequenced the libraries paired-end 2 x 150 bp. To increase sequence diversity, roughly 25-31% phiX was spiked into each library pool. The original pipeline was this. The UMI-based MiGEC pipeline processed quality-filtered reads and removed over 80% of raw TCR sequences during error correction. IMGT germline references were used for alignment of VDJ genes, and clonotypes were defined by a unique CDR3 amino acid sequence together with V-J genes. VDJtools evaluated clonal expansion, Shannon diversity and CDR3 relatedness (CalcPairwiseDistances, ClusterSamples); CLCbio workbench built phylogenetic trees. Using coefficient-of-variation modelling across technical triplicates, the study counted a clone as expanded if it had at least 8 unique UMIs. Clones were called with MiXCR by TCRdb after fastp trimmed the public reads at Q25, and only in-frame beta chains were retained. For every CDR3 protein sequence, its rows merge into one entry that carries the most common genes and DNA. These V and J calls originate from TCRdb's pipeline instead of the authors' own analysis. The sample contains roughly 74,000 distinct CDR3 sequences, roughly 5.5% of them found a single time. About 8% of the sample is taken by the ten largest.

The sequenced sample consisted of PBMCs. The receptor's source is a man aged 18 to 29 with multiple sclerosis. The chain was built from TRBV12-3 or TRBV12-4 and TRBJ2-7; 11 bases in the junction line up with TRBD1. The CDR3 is CASSFGQGADEQYF. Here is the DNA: TGTGCCAGCAGTTTCGGACAGGGGGCGGATGAGCAGTACTTC.